The 27 T cell receptor beta chains given below trace back to one sample, sequenced in a study. One entry per CDR3 protein results from TCRdb running MiXCR on the RT-PCR reads. The sample shows approximately 720,000 distinct CDR3 sequences, 11% to 15% of them seen only once. Sequencing input: memory CD4+ T cells from blood. Receptors originate from a female donor in good health, serving as a healthy control.

The table lists this clonotype with many counts. The chain employs TRBV7-9 and TRBJ2-1, with a tentative D call TRBD2 (5 bases). V was shortened by 8 bases and J by 7 bases, with 12 bases between the two germline ends. CDR1 and CDR2 from the germline V gene are SEHNR and FQNEAQ (reference sequence). CDR3 length: 12 residues. CDR3 sequence: CASAPTGNEQFF. The CDR3 bases are TGTGCCAGCGCCCCAACGGGGAATGAGCAGTTCTTC.

This clonotype was seen a handful of times. The chain carries TRBV28 and TRBJ1-3, with TRBD1 as a possible D gene (6 bases). This CDR3 has 15 amino acids. V shed 3 bases and J shed 4 bases, with 13 bases lying between them. Germline CDR1 reads MDHEN; CDR2 reads SYDVKM. CDR3 DNA: TGTGCCAGCAGTTTTGGGGGCGCGGGAGGAAACACCATATATTTT. Amino acids: CASSFGGAGGNTIYF.

The DNA of the CDR3 is TGCAGTGCTAGAGATCGCCTAGCGGGTTCGGAGACCCAGTACTTC. Protein product: CSARDRLAGSETQYF. The V call is TRBV20-1, the J call TRBJ2-5; TRBD2 matches at 8 bases. V shed 0 bases, J shed 5 bases, and the junction held 8 bases outside the gene matches. The CDR3 covers 15 residues. Germline lookup yields CDR1 DFQATT and CDR2 SNEGSKA (reference sequence).

This rearrangement joins TRBV7-2 to TRBJ2-3; tentatively, D is TRBD1 or TRBD2 (5 bases each). V dropped 4 bases and J dropped 2 bases, with 10 bases sitting between them. The CDR3 runs to 14 residues. The germline gives CDR1 SGHTA, CDR2 FQGNSA. The CDR3 DNA follows: TGTGCCAGCAGCTGGGGGACGGCCACAGATACGCAGTATTTT. Its translation is CASSWGTATDTQYF.

V is TRBV4-2 and J is TRBJ1-5; TRBD1 might be the D (6 bases). The CDR3 is 16 residues long. Germline CDR1 LGHNA, CDR2 YNFKEQ. The V end lost 4 bases, the J end lost 2 bases, and 15 bases lay between the germline ends. The CDR3: CASSREQGTGNQPQHF. CDR3 bases: TGTGCCAGCAGCCGAGAACAGGGTACAGGCAATCAGCCCCAGCATTTT.

The table lists this clonotype with a few counts. The rearrangement uses TRBV7-2 and TRBJ2-5; TRBD2 matches 8 bases. Germline V gene data show CDR1 as SGHTA and CDR2 as FQGNSA. This CDR3 has 15 amino acids. V gave up 3 bases and J gave up 7 bases; unmatched junction bases: 10. CDR3 in amino acids: CASSFGLTSAMTQYF. CDR3 sequence (DNA): TGTGCCAGCAGCTTCGGCTTGACTAGCGCTATGACCCAGTACTTC.

The chain combines TRBV11-2 with TRBJ2-1; no firm D call. The ends were cut back, 0 bases at V and 12 bases at J, with 6 bases in the middle. This CDR3 has 11 residues. Germline V CDR1 and CDR2: SGHAT, FQNNGV. The CDR3 protein is CASSLDRAQFF. The CDR3, as DNA: TGTGCCAGCAGCTTAGATAGGGCGCAGTTCTTC. Full variable domain (missing parts from reference TRBV11-2 and TRBJ2-1): EAGVAQSPRYKIIEKRQSVAFWCNPISGHATLYWYQQILGQGPKLLIQFQNNGVVDDSQLPKDRFSAERLKGVDSTLKIQPAKLEDSAVYLCASSLDRAQFFGPGTRLTVL.

In its sample, this clonotype was seen many times. The rearrangement links TRBV6-4 to TRBJ2-3; D assignment may be TRBD1 or TRBD2 (5 bases each). The germline CDR1 and CDR2 sequences are MRHNA and SNTAGT. V was pared by 6 bases and J by 5 bases, with 9 bases between. The CDR3 spans 12 residues. The CDR3 nucleotides are TGTGCCAGCAGGGGGGACCAAGATACGCAGTATTTT. This encodes CASRGDQDTQYF.

J is TRBJ1-3 and V is TRBV20-1; D might be TRBD1 (6 bases). The CDR3 runs 15 residues. V was clipped by 3 bases and J by 2 bases, with 14 bases between them. Germline V gives CDR1 DFQATT, CDR2 SNEGSKA (reference sequence). The CDR3 is CSARAGTNTGNTIYF. CDR3 DNA sequence: TGCAGTGCTAGGGCAGGGACAAACACTGGAAACACCATATATTTT.

There are many counts of this clonotype. The gene calls are TRBV7-2 and TRBJ1-6, with a possible D match to TRBD1 (6 bases). The CDR3 contains 14 residues. Germline CDR1 reads SGHTA; CDR2 reads FQGNSA. The germline V and J ends were trimmed by 5 bases and 10 bases, with 15 bases remaining between them. Here the CDR3 reads CASSPGQIVSPLHF. The DNA of the CDR3 is TGTGCCAGCAGCCCGGGACAAATCGTGTCACCCCTCCACTTT. Using reference TRBV7-2 and TRBJ1-6 for the parts outside the CDR3, the full variable domain is GAGVSQSPSNKVTEKGKDVELRCDPISGHTALYWYRQSLGQGLEFLIYFQGNSAPDKSGLPSDRFSAERTGGSVSTLTIQRTQQEDSAVYLCASSPGQIVSPLHFGNGTRLTVT.

This clonotype was recorded at least ten times. In nucleotides, the CDR3 is TGTGCCAGCTCACCAGACCTAGCGGGTTCACGTTACAATGAGCAGTTCTTC. Its translation: CASSPDLAGSRYNEQFF. The gene calls are TRBV18 and TRBJ2-1, with TRBD2 matching over 8 bases. In germline, CDR1 is KGHSH, CDR2 LQKENI. V lost 2 bases to trimming and J lost 4 bases; unmatched junction nucleotides: 10. CDR3 size: 17 residues.

CDR3 nucleotides: TGTGCCAGCAGTTTATATCCGGATGAGCAGTTCTTC. This sequence encodes CASSLYPDEQFF. The J gene is TRBJ2-1, the V gene TRBV28; D not resolved. The V gene's germline CDR1 is MDHEN and CDR2 SYDVKM. There are 12 residues in the CDR3. Trimming cost V 1 base and J 8 bases, with 6 bases left between them.

This clonotype appeared many times. J is TRBJ2-5 and V is TRBV10-3; D is uncertain. Germline CDR1 reads ENHRY; CDR2 reads SYGVKD. The CDR3 contains 18 residues. Trimming left V 0 bases short and J 4 bases short, with 21 bases between. The CDR3 here is CAISESSRPPSFGETQYF. The CDR3 DNA reads TGTGCCATCAGTGAGTCGTCACGGCCTCCGTCTTTTGGAGAGACCCAGTACTTC.

The V call is TRBV20-1, the J call TRBJ2-3, with 9 bases matching TRBD2. V gave up 1 base and J gave up 4 bases; unmatched junction bases: 9. Germline V gives CDR1 DFQATT, CDR2 SNEGSKA (reference sequence). The length of the CDR3 is 16 residues. In nucleotides, the CDR3 is TGCAGTGCTAGAGGAGGGGGCGGGAGGGTCGCAGATACGCAGTATTTT. Translation gives CSARGGGGRVADTQYF.

The chain combines TRBV3-1 with TRBJ1-4, with D perhaps TRBD1 (5 bases). The CDR3 runs 15 residues. Germline CDR1 LGHDT, CDR2 YNNKEL (reference sequence). V lost 4 bases, J lost 8 bases, and 17 bases lay in between. This chain's CDR3 is CASSLRQGVGEKLFF. CDR3 bases: TGTGCCAGCAGCCTACGCCAGGGTGTGGGGGAAAAACTGTTTTTT.

This clonotype was recorded only once. The chain joins TRBV5-1 to TRBJ2-1, with 7 bases lining up with TRBD2. Trimming at V came to 6 bases and at J to 10 bases, leaving 13 bases not matched to a gene. Germline CDR1 SGHRS, CDR2 YFSETQ. The CDR3 contains 14 residues. CDR3 sequence reads: CASTPLGGAGEQFF. Written as DNA, the CDR3 is TGCGCCAGCACCCCGCTGGGAGGGGCGGGGGAGCAGTTCTTC.

Notes on this clonotype: Because it lacks the conserved phenylalanine or tryptophan at the end, this CDR3 is likely a read error. It is unclear where the CDR3 begins or ends on the DNA, so no DNA is shown, and the CDR3 is as TCRdb lists it. V and J are TRBV12-3 or TRBV12-4 and TRBJ1-4; the table's D call of TRBD1 was not tested on the DNA. The CDR3 spans 14 residues, counting both ends. The CDR3 loop reads CASSRTGIAEKGVL.

V is TRBV5-6 and J is TRBJ1-3; unclear D gene. V was cut by 0 bases and J by 0 bases, with 10 bases left in between. Germline CDR1 reads SGHDT; CDR2 reads YYEEEE. The CDR3 runs 16 residues. CDR3 in DNA: TGTGCCAGCAGCTTGGGGCAGACCCGCTCTGGAAACACCATATATTTT. This gives the protein CASSLGQTRSGNTIYF.

In this sample, this clonotype turned up a few times. CDR3 in amino acids: CASSSSPGFEAFF. The CDR3 nucleotides read TGTGCCAGCAGCTCCAGTCCGGGGTTTGAAGCTTTCTTT. This rearrangement joins TRBV7-2 to TRBJ1-1, with D unclear. Trimming cost V 4 bases and J 7 bases, with 13 bases left between them. Germline loops: CDR1 SGHTA, CDR2 FQGNSA. The CDR3 spans 13 residues.

As DNA, the CDR3 is TGTGCCAGCAGCCCAGCTAATTCACCCCTCCACTTT. Translating gives CASSPANSPLHF. The rearrangement joins TRBV3-1 to TRBJ1-6; no clear D. The germline V and J ends were trimmed by 4 bases and 6 bases, with 4 bases remaining between them. This CDR3 contains 12 residues. Germline V CDR1 and CDR2: LGHDT, YNNKEL (reference sequence).

The rearrangement uses TRBV7-9 and TRBJ1-2, with TRBD1 matching over 7 bases. The length of the CDR3 is 13 residues. With 0 bases clipped from V and 14 bases from J, the junction kept 9 bases outside the gene matches. From germline, CDR1 is SEHNR and CDR2 FQNEAQ (reference sequence). The CDR3 sequence: CASSLAGTESSTF. DNA for the CDR3: TGTGCCAGCAGCTTAGCGGGGACAGAGAGTAGTACCTTC.

The V and J genes are TRBV18 and TRBJ1-2; D unclear. Trimming cost V 0 bases and J 8 bases, with 16 bases left between them. Germline CDR1 is KGHSH and CDR2 is LQKENI. This CDR3 has 15 amino acids. CDR3 in amino acids: CASSPPVQERGGYTF. CDR3 coding DNA: TGTGCCAGCTCACCACCTGTTCAGGAAAGAGGGGGCTACACCTTC.

This rearrangement joins TRBV25-1 to TRBJ2-2; D gene uncertain. The germline gives CDR1 MGHDK, CDR2 SYGVNS. Trimming took 4 bases from V and 2 from J, leaving 11 bases between them. The CDR3 has 15 amino acids. CDR3 loop: CASSAFSVNTGELFF. CDR3 nucleotide sequence: TGTGCCAGCAGTGCGTTTTCGGTAAACACCGGGGAGCTGTTTTTT.

This clonotype was detected only a few times. The chain carries TRBV12-3 or TRBV12-4 and TRBJ1-2, with unresolved D. Trimming left V 0 bases short and J 7 bases short, with 12 bases between. The CDR3 is 14 residues long. CDR3 protein: CASSLAATDPGYTF. DNA of the CDR3: TGTGCCAGCAGTTTAGCCGCCACAGACCCTGGCTACACCTTC.

The genes are TRBV7-2 and TRBJ2-2; D tentatively reads TRBD1 or TRBD2 (6 bases each). CDR3 length equals 20 residues. Trimming pared 4 bases from V and 4 bases from J, leaving 28 bases between. Germline CDR1 and CDR2: SGHTA and FQGNSA. The DNA for the CDR3 is TGTGCCAGCAGCTCCCCCCCCGGGGGCTTTCCTGTTGGGGTCACCGGGGAGCTGTTTTTT. Protein: CASSSPPGGFPVGVTGELFF.

Only a few counts were recorded for this clonotype. V and J are TRBV6-1 and TRBJ1-1; D not certain. Germline CDR1 and CDR2: MNHNS and SASEGT. The V gene lost 1 base and the J gene lost 5 bases, with 8 bases spanning the gap. This CDR3 is 13 amino acids long. The CDR3 sequence: CASSEVRMTEAFF. In nucleotides, the CDR3 is TGTGCCAGCAGTGAAGTCAGGATGACTGAAGCTTTCTTT.

There are many counts of this clonotype. The CDR3 here is CASCLRGPEETQYF. For the CDR3, the DNA is TGTGCCAGCTGCCTCCGGGGGCCGGAAGAGACCCAGTACTTC. The chain links TRBV7-2 to TRBJ2-5; perhaps D is TRBD1 or TRBD2 (6 bases each). CDR3 length: 14 amino acids. Between the trimmed V and J ends, which lost 8 bases and 3 bases, there was a span of 16 bases. Germline CDR1 is SGHTA and CDR2 is FQGNSA.